The T cell receptor (beta chain) under discussion was sequenced for a study of early T cells in non-severe SARS-CoV-2 infection. Study-wide context: The chains were unpaired, and the sequenced material was bulk RNA from unsorted whole blood.

The CDR3 runs to 15 residues. Trimming took 5 bases from V and 0 from J; bases not matched to a gene: 5. Germline-derived CDR1 and CDR2 are SGHNT and YENEEA. This clonotype occurred many times. Antigen unknown. General study results and limits: VDJdb matching favored anti-spike CD8 responses, missing private and CD4 specificities.

Researchers tagged individual cDNA molecules with unique molecular identifiers. Via MiXCR, TCRdb re-called the 5' RACE reads, giving one row per CDR3 protein. The data contain 35,000 to 40,000 distinct CDR3 sequences, around 5% of them singletons. The chain couples TRBV11-3 to TRBJ2-3, with 7 bases that match TRBD2. The sequenced material came from whole blood. This receptor was identified in an adult who was a healthcare worker with PCR-confirmed SARS-CoV-2 infection or an uninfected control (not recorded which). The CDR3 is CASSRTSDSTDTQYF. The CDR3 nucleotides are TGTGCCAGCAGCCGCACTAGCGACAGCACAGATACGCAGTATTTT.